The T cell receptor (beta chain) described here comes from a study of blood T cell repertoires in COVID-19. In the study's own analysis: Amplifying reference gene primers gave estimates of nucleated cell counts. Assay used: immunoSEQ multiplex PCR; TCRdb lists only in-frame clones, some missing. V and J calls and clone size come straight from that table; D and trimming were deduced from the DNA. The profile shows 360,000 or so clones, around 86% of them singletons. V lost 1 base to trimming and J lost 2 bases, with 12 bases between them. In germline, CDR1 is SGHDT, CDR2 YYEEEE. CDR3 length equals 15 residues.

The sequencing input was PBMCs or T cells enriched from blood (not recorded which). This chain connects TRBV5-6 to TRBJ1-2; D perhaps matches TRBD1 (6 bases). The receptor was derived from a woman in her forties or fifties who had recovered from COVID-19. The DNA of the CDR3 is TGTGCCAGCAGCTTGCTTACAGGGACCAACTATGGCTACACCTTC. Its translation is CASSLLTGTNYGYTF.